Sequencing of this TCR beta chain was carried out in a study of OX40 agonist ivuxolimab in advanced cancers. Study overall: Clinicians treated patients with ivuxolimab, an agonistic anti-OX40 (CD134) antibody. Patients in dose escalation had liver, melanoma, kidney or head and neck cancers.

Some clones are missing from TCRdb's copy, which holds only in-frame ones; the method was immunoSEQ multiplex PCR. The table records 75,000 to 95,000 clones, 91% of them present only once. Germline V gives CDR1 SGDLS, CDR2 YYNGEE. Trimming took 3 bases from V and 6 from J; bases not matched to a gene: 6. This CDR3 spans 14 amino acids. The input for sequencing was CD4+ or CD8+ T cells sorted from blood, taken in a trial of the OX40 agonist ivuxolimab. The chain couples TRBV9 to TRBJ2-3; 8 nucleotides align to TRBD1. This sequence was found in an adult with an advanced solid tumor such as melanoma, head and neck, liver or kidney cancer. The CDR3 reads CASSAGQGMDTQYF. As DNA, the CDR3 is TGTGCCAGCAGCGCTGGACAGGGAATGGATACGCAGTATTTT.